This TCR beta chain was identified in a study of blood T cell repertoires in COVID-19 (dated by TCRdb to 2018 to 2020). As for the study more broadly: Samples covering the acute and convalescent phases of COVID-19 were provided by collaborators in the United States, Italy and Spain. The prospective study material was composed of cDNA or gDNA derived from T cells, B-cell-depleted T cells, or PBMCs. Deeply sampled blood TCRbeta repertoires from subjects exposed to, actively infected with, or recovered from COVID-19 were included in the dataset. A freely available public database, intended as a resource for researchers studying the immune response to SARS-CoV-2, is where the repertoires were released. The samples were drawn from the first 160 participants of the ongoing ImmuneRACE study and from 1,254 subjects provided by 6 global collaborators. The sample metadata nearly always contained a de-identified subject ID, COVID-19 status, age in years and sex. Where available, HLA class I and class II types were taken from metadata supplied by the sample provider and were not determined by assay-based typing. Overall study outcomes, separate from this receptor: The quantity of clinical and demographic metadata differed by source and by participant and was supplied without curation.

As concerns this clone: Its antigen remains undetermined. Per-base qualities were not stored, and no clone one base away is much larger.

TCRbeta CDR3 regions were amplified from genomic DNA using the immunoSEQ Assay, a bias-controlled multiplex PCR. The original methods were these. Nucleated cell counts per sample were estimated from amplification of reference gene primers within the assay. To quantify the absolute abundance of each unique TCRbeta CDR3 rearrangement, sequence reads were collapsed and filtered. For each sample, productive Simpson clonality was calculated as the square root of Simpson's diversity index across productive rearrangements. The clones in this table, taken by TCRdb from immuneACCESS, are in-frame only. Not every clone is retained; where verified, under half of the shortfall comes from an unresolved V gene, and the cause of the rest is unknown. Clonal size and the V and J genes are those of that table, whereas D and trimming came from the DNA. The sample yields 65,000 to 90,000 clones; roughly 87% were counted once. Over 7% of the sample rests with the top ten.

Whole blood was collected in K2EDTA tubes by collaborating institutions according to the institutions' own protocols. For TCRbeta analysis, collaborator samples were shipped as frozen whole blood, as isolated PBMCs, or as DNA extracted from either sample type. Reading the germline V gene gives CDR1 SGHRS and CDR2 YFSETQ. From cysteine to phenylalanine, the CDR3 is 15 amino acids long. Solely the CDR3 DNA is kept, with 45 bases framed from the first base. Trimming removed 0 bases from V and 2 bases from J, leaving 10 bases between the germline ends. The rearrangement combines TRBV5-1 with TRBJ2-3, with TRBD1 perhaps the D gene, on 5 matching bases. The sequence derives from a man in his fifties or sixties with acute or convalescent COVID-19. The sample taken for sequencing was peripheral blood. The CDR3 region has the sequence CASSLGQGITDTQYF. The DNA is TGCGCCAGCAGCTTGGGCCAGGGAATCACAGATACGCAGTATTTT.